What follows are 30 T cell receptor beta chains derived from one specimen sequenced in a study of response to subunit inactivated influenza vaccine. TCRdb processed the RT-PCR reads anew with MiXCR; each CDR3 protein has one entry. The sample has roughly 570,000 distinct CDR3 sequences; 14% are singletons. Sequenced here: PBMCs from blood, sampled approximately 12 days after vaccination. The receptors were gathered from a man aged 50-59 years who received an inactivated influenza vaccine.

This chain links TRBV5-1 with TRBJ2-3; perhaps TRBD1 as D (6 bases). CDR3 size: 14 residues. Trimming pared 3 bases from V and 4 bases from J, leaving 12 bases between. Germline CDR1 is SGHRS and CDR2 is YFSETQ. In nucleotides, the CDR3 is TGCGCCAGCAGCTCGAGCAGGGGATCAGATACGCAGTATTTT. Its protein is CASSSSRGSDTQYF. Full variable domain (outside the CDR3, taken from reference TRBV5-1 and TRBJ2-3): KAGVTQTPRYLIKTRGQQVTLSCSPISGHRSVSWYQQTPGQGLQFLFEYFSETQRNKGNFPGRFSGRQFSNSRSEMNVSTLELGDSALYLCASSSSRGSDTQYFGPGTRLTVL.

V is TRBV4-1 and J is TRBJ2-7, with D possibly being TRBD1 or TRBD2 (5 bases each). V gave up 0 bases and J gave up 4 bases, with 13 bases separating them. The CDR3 extends over 15 amino acids. Germline lookup yields CDR1 MGHRA and CDR2 YSYEKL. In DNA, the CDR3 is TGCGCCAGCAGCCAAGACCCCCGGGGACGATACGAGCAGTACTTC. This codes for CASSQDPRGRYEQYF.

The chain has TRBV6-2 or TRBV6-3 and TRBJ2-7; TRBD1 aligns across 7 bases. Germline lookup yields CDR1 MNHEY and CDR2 SVGEGT. V lost 0 bases and J lost 5; bases outside the gene matches: 7. This CDR3 comprises 15 residues. The CDR3 DNA is TGTGCCAGCAGTTACTCACGGACAGGTCCGGACGAGCAGTACTTC. Amino acid sequence: CASSYSRTGPDEQYF.

There are a few counts of this clonotype. V usage is TRBV6-6 and J usage is TRBJ2-1; perhaps TRBD1 as D (5 bases). V lost 6 bases to trimming and J lost 7 bases, with 10 bases between them. The V gene's germline CDR1 is MNHNY and CDR2 SVGAGI (reference sequence). This CDR3 comprises 12 residues. The CDR3, as DNA: TGTGCCAGCAGCGCTCCAGGGAATGAGCAGTTCTTC. Protein: CASSAPGNEQFF.

This clonotype was found many times. The V gene is TRBV6-2 or TRBV6-3, the J gene TRBJ1-1; perhaps TRBD1 as D (6 bases). Germline V gene sequence: CDR1 MNHEY, CDR2 SVGEGT. Trimming pared 5 bases from V and 5 bases from J, leaving 18 bases between. There are 15 residues in the CDR3. For the CDR3, the DNA is TGTGCCAGCAGTAGAAGCCGGGACACCCCGACTGAAGCTTTCTTT. Translating gives CASSRSRDTPTEAFF.

This clonotype was seen ten or more times. The rearrangement uses TRBV6-6 and TRBJ2-2; tentatively, D is TRBD1 (6 bases). Germline V lookup: CDR1 MNHNY, CDR2 SVGAGI (reference sequence). V was shortened by 6 bases and J by 5 bases, with 7 bases between the two germline ends. This CDR3 has 12 residues. CDR3 coding DNA: TGTGCCAGCAGAACAGGGACCGGGGAGCTGTTTTTT. Translation: CASRTGTGELFF.

The chain joins TRBV20-1 to TRBJ2-5, with 7 bases identical to TRBD1. The CDR3 contains 12 residues. Germline V gene sequence: CDR1 DFQATT, CDR2 SNEGSKA (reference sequence). With 5 bases clipped from V and 4 bases from J, the junction kept 4 bases outside the gene matches. CDR3 in amino acids: CSAPRQGETQYF. CDR3 coding DNA: TGCAGTGCTCCCCGACAGGGAGAGACCCAGTACTTC.

This clonotype was detected ten times or more. As DNA, the CDR3 is TGTGCCAGCAGTTTAGTCATCTGGGGCAGGGGACATGGCTACACCTTC. Translating it yields CASSLVIWGRGHGYTF. The chain links TRBV12-3 or TRBV12-4 to TRBJ1-2; tentative D call: TRBD1 (6 bases). The CDR3 has 16 amino acids. The ends were cut back, 1 base at V and 6 bases at J, with 18 bases in the middle.

V gene TRBV7-9 combines with J gene TRBJ2-2; 7 bases match TRBD2. Germline-derived CDR1 and CDR2 are SEHNR and FQNEAQ (reference sequence). The CDR3 covers 15 residues. The V gene end was trimmed by 5 bases and the J gene end by 5 bases; junction bases not matched to a gene: 8. The CDR3 sequence: CASSVTSAGTGELFF. The DNA for the CDR3 is TGTGCCAGCAGCGTAACTAGCGCGGGGACCGGGGAGCTGTTTTTT.

V gene TRBV19 combines with J gene TRBJ1-4; D is ambiguous. The CDR3 covers 13 residues. Germline values: CDR1 LNHDA, CDR2 SQIVND (reference sequence). Trimming took off 9 bases at V and 3 bases at J, with 11 bases between the two ends. The CDR3 region has the DNA TGTGCCAGCAAGGGAGGTGCTAATGAAAAACTGTTTTTT. Residues: CASKGGANEKLFF.

This clonotype was counted a few times. The chain employs TRBV4-3 and TRBJ1-5; 9 bases are a match to TRBD1. The CDR3 covers 13 residues. The trim removed 3 bases at V and 9 bases at J, leaving 3 bases unmatched. From germline, CDR1 is LGHNA and CDR2 YSLEER. The DNA of the CDR3 is TGCGCCAGCAGCCACGGACAGGGGAGGCCCCAGCATTTT. Its translation is CASSHGQGRPQHF.

CDR3 nucleotide sequence: TGCAGTGCTAGGAAGACAGGTCGAAGTAACACTGAAGCTTTCTTT. It codes for CSARKTGRSNTEAFF. The rearrangement links TRBV20-1 to TRBJ1-1; a possible D gene is TRBD1 (6 bases). Per germline, CDR1 DFQATT and CDR2 SNEGSKA (reference sequence). This CDR3 is built from 15 residues. With 3 bases removed from V and 2 bases from J, the gap between germline ends came to 16 bases.

V gene TRBV28 combines with J gene TRBJ2-7; D possibly uses TRBD1 or TRBD2 (6 bases each). Germline V gives CDR1 MDHEN, CDR2 SYDVKM. V dropped 7 bases and J dropped 6 bases, with 22 bases sitting between them. The CDR3 runs to 15 residues. DNA for the CDR3: TGTGCCAGCACCCTAGTTAGGGGGGAAAGGGCCGAGCAGTACTTC. The encoded protein is CASTLVRGERAEQYF.

The gene calls are TRBV7-9 and TRBJ2-4, with 7 bases identical to TRBD1. After removal of 5 bases from V and 4 bases from J, the junction contained 8 bases not matched to a gene. The germline V gene encodes CDR1 SEHNR and CDR2 FQNEAQ (reference sequence). The CDR3 sequence is 15 residues long. CDR3 sequence (DNA): TGTGCCAGCAGCACGACAGGGAGTTCAAAAAACATTCAGTACTTC. It specifies CASSTTGSSKNIQYF.

The genes are TRBV28 and TRBJ2-3; 15 positions agree with TRBD2. This CDR3 has 17 amino acids. Germline V CDR1 and CDR2: MDHEN, SYDVKM. The trim removed 8 bases at V and 2 bases at J, leaving 8 bases unmatched. CDR3 nucleotides: TGTGCCAGCGGGGGACTAGCGGGAGGACCGTTCACAGATACGCAGTATTTT. Its translation is CASGGLAGGPFTDTQYF.

The rearrangement links TRBV18 to TRBJ2-1; 8 bases align to TRBD1. The ends lost 4 bases at V and 1 base at J; junction bases unmatched: 12. Germline V CDR1 and CDR2: KGHSH, LQKENI. The CDR3 has 18 amino acids. In DNA, the CDR3 is TGTGCCAGCTCACAATCCCCTCCAGGGGGCGCGTCCTACAATGAGCAGTTCTTC. Translation gives CASSQSPPGGASYNEQFF.

The chain employs TRBV5-1 and TRBJ2-5; TRBD2 aligns across 11 bases. There are 16 residues in the CDR3. V lost 0 bases and J lost 5; bases outside the gene matches: 6. CDR1 is SGHRS, CDR2 YFSETQ, per germline. The CDR3 is CASSLGLAGSVETQYF. Written as DNA, the CDR3 is TGCGCCAGCAGCTTGGGACTAGCGGGGTCCGTTGAGACCCAGTACTTC.

The sample holds a few counts of this clonotype. V is TRBV28 and J is TRBJ2-1; TRBD2 might be the D (6 bases). Germline V gene data show CDR1 as MDHEN and CDR2 as SYDVKM. V was shortened by 2 bases and J by 15 bases, with 17 bases between the two germline ends. There are 13 residues in the CDR3. CDR3 protein: CASSLIGGIERFF. CDR3 sequence (DNA): TGTGCCAGCAGTTTAATTGGCGGGATTGAGAGGTTCTTC. Together with reference TRBV28 and TRBJ2-1, the CDR3 gives the full variable domain: DVKVTQSSRYLVKRTGEKVFLECVQDMDHENMFWYRQDPGLGLRLIYFSYDVKMKEKGDIPEGYSVSREKKERFSLILESASTNQTSMYLCASSLIGGIERFFGPGTRLTVL.

This clonotype was seen a single time. V is TRBV29-1 and J is TRBJ1-1, with D perhaps matching TRBD1 (5 bases). CDR3 length equals 13 residues. Germline lookup yields CDR1 SQVTM and CDR2 ANQGSEA. V was trimmed by 8 bases and J by 4 bases, leaving 17 bases between them. CDR3 amino acids: CSIRGRGGTEAFF. The CDR3 DNA is TGCAGCATTCGCGGGAGGGGTGGCACTGAAGCTTTCTTT.

The chain carries TRBV3-1 and TRBJ2-1, with 12 bases aligning to TRBD2. Trimming took 1 base from V and 8 from J; bases not matched to a gene: 6. Germline assignment: CDR1 LGHDT and CDR2 YNNKEL (reference sequence). There are 16 residues in the CDR3. CDR3 coding DNA: TGTGCCAGCAGCCAAGGAGCTAGCGGGAGGGCCTATGAGCAGTTCTTC. This encodes CASSQGASGRAYEQFF.

The chain couples TRBV27 to TRBJ2-1; 8 bases are shared with TRBD2. Looked up from germline, CDR1 is MNHEY and CDR2 is SMNVEV (reference sequence). Trimming removed 5 bases from V and 0 bases from J; junction bases left unmatched: 12. This CDR3 spans 18 amino acids. CDR3 residues: CASSHYLKREFSYNEQFF. The CDR3, as DNA: TGTGCCAGCAGTCACTACCTCAAGCGGGAGTTCTCCTACAATGAGCAGTTCTTC.

The chain links TRBV19 to TRBJ2-3, with 7 bases that match TRBD1. V was pared by 4 bases and J by 2 bases, with 6 bases of the junction left unmatched. Germline-derived CDR1 and CDR2 are LNHDA and SQIVND (reference sequence). This CDR3 is built from 15 residues. The CDR3 DNA follows: TGTGCCAGTAGTACTCGACAGGGTTACACAGATACGCAGTATTTT. It specifies CASSTRQGYTDTQYF.

V and J are TRBV30 and TRBJ1-4; no clear D gene. Germline CDR1 GTSNPN, CDR2 SVGIG (reference sequence). The CDR3 is made up of 11 amino acids. V was trimmed by 2 bases and J by 16 bases, leaving 14 bases between them. This CDR3 is CAWSSGASAFF. The DNA for the CDR3 is TGTGCCTGGAGTTCGGGAGCGTCAGCGTTTTTT.

The table lists this clonotype with a few counts. The J gene is TRBJ1-1, the V gene TRBV6-2 or TRBV6-3; 8 nucleotides agree with TRBD1. J lost 9 bases, V lost 5 bases, and 8 bases had no gene match. CDR3 length equals 13 residues. Germline loops: CDR1 MNHEY, CDR2 SVGEGT. The CDR3 nucleotides are TGTGCCAGCAGTCAGGGGGCCATTCGGAAAGCTTTCTTT. Its translation: CASSQGAIRKAFF.

The rearrangement links TRBV6-5 to TRBJ2-5; possibly TRBD2 for D (5 bases). With 0 bases removed from V and 5 bases from J, the gap between germline ends came to 13 bases. The germline V gene encodes CDR1 MNHEY and CDR2 SVGAGI. There are 15 residues in the CDR3. CDR3 loop: CASSYSYRGGETQYF. The CDR3 nucleotides are TGTGCCAGCAGTTACTCCTACCGGGGTGGGGAGACCCAGTACTTC.

The CDR3 here is CSASWGSRYEQFF. The CDR3 DNA reads TGCAGTGCTAGTTGGGGTTCCCGATATGAGCAGTTCTTC. The V and J genes are TRBV20-1 and TRBJ2-1; D not certain. Trimming took 3 bases from V and 8 from J, leaving 14 bases between them. The CDR3 is 13 amino acids. From germline, CDR1 is DFQATT and CDR2 SNEGSKA (reference sequence).

This clonotype came up a few times. The chain links TRBV9 to TRBJ2-1; perhaps TRBD2 as D (5 bases). Between the trimmed V and J ends, which lost 0 bases and 7 bases, there was a span of 11 bases. The CDR3 loop spans 14 amino acids. Per germline, CDR1 SGDLS and CDR2 YYNGEE. For the CDR3, the DNA is TGTGCCAGCAGCGTAGGAGGGAGCGGTAATGAGCAGTTCTTC. As protein: CASSVGGSGNEQFF.

This clonotype came up a few times. V usage is TRBV4-2 and J usage is TRBJ2-5, with TRBD2 matching 12 bases. The germline V gene has CDR1 LGHNA and CDR2 YNFKEQ. Germline trimming cut 0 bases from V and 4 bases from J; bases unmatched to any gene: 9. The CDR3 contains 18 residues. The CDR3 DNA reads TGTGCCAGCAGCCAAGATTTAGCTAGCGGGAGGGCCGGAGAGACCCAGTACTTC. Translated, it gives CASSQDLASGRAGETQYF.

The chain uses TRBV5-1 and TRBJ2-7; the D gene is possibly TRBD1 (6 bases). From germline, CDR1 is SGHRS and CDR2 YFSETQ. CDR3 size: 14 residues. V was shortened by 0 bases and J by 2 bases, with 9 bases between the two germline ends. DNA for the CDR3: TGCGCCAGCAGCTTGGAGGGGGAAACCTACGAGCAGTACTTC. Translation: CASSLEGETYEQYF.

In this sample, this clonotype turned up once. V gene TRBV19 combines with J gene TRBJ1-1; D gene ambiguous. The length of the CDR3 is 14 residues. V dropped 4 bases and J dropped 3 bases, with 12 bases sitting between them. Germline CDR1 reads LNHDA; CDR2 reads SQIVND (reference sequence). The CDR3 DNA reads as TGTGCCAGTAGTACGGTGGCAGCGGACACTGAAGCTTTCTTT. Amino acids: CASSTVAADTEAFF.